The T cell receptor (beta chain) under discussion was sequenced for a study of T-cell memory formation after mild COVID-19 (TCRdb year 2021). For context, the study as a whole: Most TCR sequence clusters were specific to one of the two donors. Longitudinal TCRalpha and TCRbeta repertoire sequencing tracked T-cell clones expanding and contracting after mild COVID-19 in a couple of donors. The cohort was made up of two young adult volunteers, one female and one male, who were previously healthy.

Sequencing took place on an Illumina NovaSeq 6000. Using 5'RACE with constant-segment primers, TCRalpha and TCRbeta cDNA libraries were constructed, with sample barcodes and unique molecular identifiers added in the process. RNA was extracted from every sample with Trizol reagent. Amplification of the libraries took two PCR steps, and the second step added a second sample barcode plus Illumina TruSeq adapters. Sequencing of the libraries was done on an Illumina NovaSeq, producing 2 x 150 bp paired-end reads. Under the source paper's analysis protocol: Reads were demultiplexed and collapsed into UMI-guided consensus sequences with migec v1.2.7. Using mixcr v2.1.11, UMI consensuses were aligned to TRA and TRB V and J templates and then assembled into clonotypes. A clonotype was counted as expanded or contracted only when both edgeR and NoisET called the clonotype significant, with the noise models trained on biological replicates. For edgeR calls, the thresholds were a false discovery rate-adjusted p below 0.01 and a log2 fold-change of 1. As an exploratory analysis of dynamics, max-normalized trajectories of the 1000 most abundant clonotypes were examined by PCA with hierarchical clustering. The CD4 or CD8 phenotype of responding clones was assigned using the separately sequenced CD4+ and CD8+ repertoires. The public reads were quality trimmed at Q25 with fastp and then assembled into clones with MiXCR by TCRdb, keeping productive beta chains. When rows share a CDR3 protein, they turn into one entry using the most common DNA and genes. The V and J calls come from TCRdb's annotation, not from the publication. The sample yields hundreds of thousands of distinct CDR3 sequences; 14% were counted once. The ten top clones hold 22% of the sample.

From the cysteine up to the phenylalanine, the CDR3 has a length of 13 residues. Only CDR3 DNA remains: 39 bases, in frame from the first base. V is pared back by 5 bases and J by 7 bases, with 13 bases lying between the germline termini. The germline V gene (reference sequence) yields SGHKS for CDR1 and YYEKEE for CDR2. PBMCs were isolated by Ficoll-Paque density gradient centrifugation. This clonotype has at least ten counts. Its antigen specificity is not known. Per-base quality was not reported, and no clone a single base away is much larger than it. The paper as a whole reports these results and caveats: Some responding clones were detected in pre-infection memory, which suggested that pre-existing cross-reactive memory T cells had joined the SARS-CoV-2 response. The study included only two mild cases, and larger cohorts that include severe cases with pre-infection samples were judged to be necessary. Clones contracting from day 15 to 85 had balanced CD4/CD8 phenotypes, while a second wave expanding from day 15 to 37 was biased towards CD4+. Whether the second-wave clones peaking on day 37 were SARS-CoV-2 specific was not confirmed. Contracting CD4+ clones turned up mainly in the CM and EM memory subsets, whereas EMRA was where CD8+ clones were enriched.

The chain is assembled from TRBV5-5 and TRBJ2-1, with no confident D gene call. Sequenced material: PBMCs or a T cell subset sorted from them (not recorded which). This TCR derives from a man between 18 and 29 years old who had mild COVID-19 (a few samples of this study predate the infection). The sample titles of this study are shuffled in the database, so cell type and time point are left out; the donor was told from shared clones. The nucleotides read TGTGCCAGCAGTCAAAATACAAGGAATGAGCAGTTCTTC. It translates as CASSQNTRNEQFF. The entire variable domain, with the stretches around the CDR3 drawn from the reference TRBV5-5 and TRBJ2-1 proteins, is DAGVTQSPTHLIKTRGQQVTLRCSPISGHKSVSWYQQVLGQGPQFIFQYYEKEERGRGNFPDRFSARQFPNYSSELNVNALLLGDSALYLCASSQNTRNEQFFGPGTRLTVL.